Each of the 15 T cell receptor beta chains below was sequenced from the same sample in a study of blood T cell repertoires in COVID-19. The assay was immunoSEQ multiplex PCR, and TCRdb's table has in-frame clones only and misses some. There are roughly 100,000 clones in the sample; more than 75% occur only once, and less than 5% lies in the top ten. The sequencing input was peripheral blood. The receptor set was obtained from a human donor in a cohort sampled during active COVID-19.

The chain carries TRBV24-1 and TRBJ2-3; D is perhaps TRBD2 (5 bases). Germline CDR1 and CDR2: KGHDR and SFDVKD. V lost 4 bases to trimming and J lost 1 base, with 11 bases between them. This CDR3 region has 15 residues. CDR3 sequence (DNA): TGTGCCACCAGTGACCTAGCTGAGGGCACAGATACGCAGTATTTT. Protein sequence: CATSDLAEGTDTQYF.

In its sample, this clone was seen a few times. This chain joins TRBV25-1 and TRBJ1-3, with D perhaps TRBD1 (5 bases). Looked up from germline, CDR1 is MGHDK and CDR2 is SYGVNS. This CDR3 region has 13 residues. Deletions cut 7 bases from V and 3 bases from J, with 10 bases between. The CDR3 nucleotides are TGTGCCAGCACCAGGGACTTTGGAAACACCATATATTTT. Residues: CASTRDFGNTIYF.

This clone has a handful of counts. The chain is built from TRBV7-9 and TRBJ1-1, with a tentative D call TRBD1 (5 bases). Trimming removed 1 base from V and 11 bases from J, with 8 bases in between. The CDR3 totals 11 residues. Germline V gives CDR1 SEHNR, CDR2 FQNEAQ (reference sequence). The CDR3 sequence: CASSLGGEAFF. The CDR3 bases are TGTGCCAGCAGCTTAGGGGGCGAGGCTTTCTTT.

This clone was picked up one time. The chain combines TRBV9 with TRBJ2-1, with TRBD2 matching over 9 bases. This CDR3 comprises 16 residues. Trimming at V came to 3 bases and at J to 5 bases, leaving 9 bases not matched to a gene. The germline V gene encodes CDR1 SGDLS and CDR2 YYNGEE. The CDR3 DNA reads TGTGCCAGCAGCGAGGAGATAGCGGGGGAGGACAATGAGCAGTTCTTC. Residues: CASSEEIAGEDNEQFF.

The V gene is TRBV6-4, the J gene TRBJ1-4; D gene unclear. Germline V gene sequence: CDR1 MRHNA, CDR2 SNTAGT. V dropped 4 bases and J dropped 6 bases, with 12 bases sitting between them. The CDR3 has 14 residues. CDR3 amino acids: CASSVWLTDEKLFF. Written as DNA, the CDR3 is TGTGCCAGCAGTGTTTGGCTCACCGATGAAAAACTGTTTTTT.

V gene TRBV5-1 combines with J gene TRBJ2-7; D gene ambiguous. Per the germline V gene, CDR1 is SGHRS and CDR2 is YFSETQ. Deletions cut 0 bases from V and 0 bases from J, with 13 bases between. The CDR3 runs to 16 residues. The chain's CDR3 is CASSLDATVFSYEQYF. CDR3 nucleotide sequence: TGCGCCAGCAGCTTGGACGCAACAGTCTTCTCCTACGAGCAGTACTTC.

A word on this clone: The same CDR3 is also encoded by other DNA sequences in this sample. This chain uses TRBV19 with TRBJ2-1, with D maybe TRBD1 (5 bases). The CDR3 runs 15 residues. The V gene's germline CDR1 is LNHDA and CDR2 SQIVND (reference sequence). V lost 4 bases and J 7 bases, leaving 17 bases between the germline ends. CDR3 sequence (DNA): TGTGCCAGTAGTAAGGACACAGTATTGTGGAATGAGCAGTTCTTC. It codes for CASSKDTVLWNEQFF.

This chain links TRBV5-6 with TRBJ2-7; tentatively, D is TRBD2 (6 bases). CDR1 SGHDT and CDR2 YYEEEE come from the germline V gene. This CDR3 spans 16 amino acids. With 0 bases removed from V and 3 bases from J, the gap between germline ends came to 16 bases. The DNA for the CDR3 is TGTGCCAGCAGCTTGGTGGAGGGGTGGAACTACTACGAGCAGTACTTC. Encoded protein: CASSLVEGWNYYEQYF.

V is TRBV20-1 and J is TRBJ2-5; no firm D call. The CDR3 has 11 amino acids. From germline, CDR1 is DFQATT and CDR2 SNEGSKA (reference sequence). Trimming stripped 7 bases from V and 4 bases from J, with 10 bases between. CDR3 sequence (DNA): TGCAGTGTACCACAGTCAGAGACCCAGTACTTC. It is translated as CSVPQSETQYF.

The chain has TRBV2 and TRBJ1-5; tentative D call: TRBD1 (5 bases). CDR1 and CDR2 (germline): SNHLY, FYNNEI. There are 16 residues in the CDR3. V was pared by 3 bases and J by 1 base, with 13 bases between. CDR3 in amino acids: CASSEGPGYSNQPQHF. CDR3 nucleotides: TGTGCCAGCAGTGAGGGGCCCGGGTACAGCAATCAGCCCCAGCATTTT.

The gene calls are TRBV16 and TRBJ2-7; tentative D call: TRBD2 (5 bases). Germline-derived CDR1 and CDR2 are KGHSY and FQNENV. The V and J ends lost 6 bases and 0 bases respectively, with 9 bases between them. CDR3 length: 13 amino acids. CDR3 coding DNA: TGTGCCAGCAGGCCCCGGGGCTCCTACGAGCAGTACTTC. Amino acid sequence: CASRPRGSYEQYF.

V usage is TRBV5-1 and J usage is TRBJ2-7; 9 nucleotides match TRBD2. This CDR3 comprises 17 residues. Unmatched junction bases numbered 7, after V lost 0 bases and J lost 0 bases. Germline-derived CDR1 and CDR2 are SGHRS and YFSETQ. The CDR3 nucleotides read TGCGCCAGCAGCTTGGCGGGCGGGGGGGCTCCCTCCTACGAGCAGTACTTC. Protein sequence: CASSLAGGGAPSYEQYF.

This chain uses TRBV2 with TRBJ2-5; 7 bases align to TRBD2. The CDR3 extends over 14 amino acids. The junction had 8 bases not matched to a gene; V was cut back by 6 bases and J by 4 bases. CDR1 and CDR2 (germline): SNHLY, FYNNEI. The CDR3 DNA sequence: TGTGCCAGCAGGGCCCAGCGGGGTCCAGAGACCCAGTACTTC. Protein: CASRAQRGPETQYF. Based on the CDR3 plus reference TRBV2 and TRBJ2-5, the full variable domain is EPEVTQTPSHQVTQMGQEVILRCVPISNHLYFYWYRQILGQKVEFLVSFYNNEISEKSEIFDDQFSVERPDGSNFTLKIRSTKLEDSAMYFCASRAQRGPETQYFGPGTRLLVL.

The chain couples TRBV7-8 to TRBJ2-7; 8 bases are a match to TRBD2. From germline, CDR1 is SGHVS and CDR2 FQNEAQ. J was trimmed by 5 bases and V by 0 bases; bases with no gene match: 6. This CDR3 region has 15 residues. The CDR3 DNA reads TGTGCCAGCAGCTTAGCCGGGACTAGACCGGACGAGCAGTACTTC. Encoded protein: CASSLAGTRPDEQYF.

V usage is TRBV5-6 and J usage is TRBJ1-2, with D perhaps TRBD1 (6 bases). The CDR3 consists of 16 residues. Germline V gene data show CDR1 as SGHDT and CDR2 as YYEEEE. The V end lost 4 bases, the J end lost 4 bases, and 20 bases lay between the germline ends. CDR3 nucleotide sequence: TGTGCCAGCAGCCCGATGAGGGGGGGGCGTAGCTATGGCTACACCTTC. Protein: CASSPMRGGRSYGYTF.